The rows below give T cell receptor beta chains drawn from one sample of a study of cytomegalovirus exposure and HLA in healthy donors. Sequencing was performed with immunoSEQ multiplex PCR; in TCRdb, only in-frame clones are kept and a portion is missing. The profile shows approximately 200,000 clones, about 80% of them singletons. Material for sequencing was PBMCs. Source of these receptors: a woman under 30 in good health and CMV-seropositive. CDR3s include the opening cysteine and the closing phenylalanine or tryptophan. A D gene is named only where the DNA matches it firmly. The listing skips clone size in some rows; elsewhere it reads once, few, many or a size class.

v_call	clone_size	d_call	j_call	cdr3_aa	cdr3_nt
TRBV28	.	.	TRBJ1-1	CASSFLSSRGQNTEAFF	TGTGCCAGCAGTTTCTTGTCGTCGCGGGGCCAGAACACTGAAGCTTTCTTT
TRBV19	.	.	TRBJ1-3	CASSSGFSGNTIYF	TGTGCCAGTAGTTCCGGGTTCTCTGGAAACACCATATATTTT
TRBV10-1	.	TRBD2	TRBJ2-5	CASSESDGGAETQYF	TGCGCCAGCAGTGAGTCTGACGGGGGGGCAGAGACCCAGTACTTC
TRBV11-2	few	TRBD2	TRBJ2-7	CASSTGLHALEQYF	TGTGCCAGCAGCACGGGACTACATGCGTTGGAGCAGTACTTC
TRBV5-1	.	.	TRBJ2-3	CASSPDRSTDTQYF	TGCGCCAGCAGCCCCGACAGAAGCACAGATACGCAGTATTTT
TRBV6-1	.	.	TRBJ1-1	CASSPGPEAFF	TGTGCCAGCAGTCCAGGGCCAGAAGCTTTCTTT
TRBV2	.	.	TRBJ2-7	CARGLPRQQYF	TGTGCCAGGGGACTTCCCCGACAGCAGTACTTC
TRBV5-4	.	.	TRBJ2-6	CASSPGVSGANVLTF	TGTGCCAGCAGCCCGGGAGTCTCTGGGGCCAACGTCCTGACTTTC
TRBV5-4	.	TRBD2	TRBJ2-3	CASSRGLTSGGVSTDTQYF	TGTGCCAGCAGCCGTGGTTTGACTAGCGGGGGGGTATCCACAGATACGCAGTATTTT
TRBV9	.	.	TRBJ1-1	CASSVEPGVNTEAFF	TGTGCCAGCAGCGTAGAACCAGGGGTGAACACTGAAGCTTTCTTT
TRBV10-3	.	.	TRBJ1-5	CAISRQDLGSNQPQHF	TGTGCCATCAGTCGACAGGACTTGGGGAGCAATCAGCCCCAGCATTTT
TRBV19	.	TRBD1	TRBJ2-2	CASSRQGSPGELFF	TGTGCCAGTAGTCGACAGGGTTCCCCCGGGGAGCTGTTTTTT
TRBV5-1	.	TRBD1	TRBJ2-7	CASTPRQGAYEQYF	TGCGCCAGCACCCCTCGGCAGGGGGCCTACGAGCAGTACTTC
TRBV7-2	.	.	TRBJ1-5	CASSLVGSNQPQHF	TGTGCCAGCAGCTTAGTGGGCAGCAATCAGCCCCAGCATTTT
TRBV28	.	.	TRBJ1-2	CASSAMDSHYGYTF	TGTGCCAGCAGTGCGATGGACAGCCACTATGGCTACACCTTC
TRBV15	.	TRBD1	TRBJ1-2	CATSRGTGDNEGYTF	TGTGCCACCAGCAGAGGGACAGGGGATAATGAAGGCTACACCTTC
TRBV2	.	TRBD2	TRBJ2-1	CASSVGLAPNEQFF	TGTGCCAGCAGTGTGGGACTAGCCCCCAATGAGCAGTTCTTC
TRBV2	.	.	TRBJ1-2	CASSETGPYGYTF	TGTGCCAGCAGTGAAACAGGCCCCTATGGCTACACCTTC
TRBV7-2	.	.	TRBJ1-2	CASSSNVQGGSGYTF	TGTGCCAGCAGCTCGAACGTACAGGGTGGTAGTGGCTACACCTTC
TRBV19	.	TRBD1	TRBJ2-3	CASSHTGTGAGDTQYF	TGTGCCAGTAGCCATACCGGGACAGGGGCAGGAGATACGCAGTATTTT
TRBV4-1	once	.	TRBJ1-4	CASSQGIGVPNNEKLFF	TGCGCCAGCAGCCAAGGAATCGGGGTCCCAAATAATGAAAAACTGTTTTTT
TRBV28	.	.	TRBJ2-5	CASAVVGETQYF	TGTGCCAGCGCAGTGGTCGGGGAGACCCAGTACTTC
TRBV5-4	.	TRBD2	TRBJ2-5	CASSLGLAAQETQYF	TGTGCCAGCAGCTTGGGACTAGCGGCCCAAGAGACCCAGTACTTC
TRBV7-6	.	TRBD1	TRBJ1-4	CASRLGQGINEKLFF	TGTGCCAGCAGATTGGGACAGGGAATTAATGAAAAACTGTTTTTT